This T cell receptor (beta chain) was recovered during a study of blood T cell repertoires in COVID-19. As for the study in general: PBMCs, B-cell-depleted T cells, or T cells provided the cDNA or gDNA that made up the material.

Sequencing was performed with immunoSEQ multiplex PCR; in TCRdb, only in-frame clones are kept and a portion is missing. This table has 200,000 to 250,000 clones, 81% appearing once. This CDR3 region has 16 residues. J lost 5 bases, V lost 4 bases, and 8 bases had no gene match. Germline V gives CDR1 MGHRA, CDR2 YSYEKL. The chain recombines TRBV4-1 with TRBJ1-6; 7 nucleotides match TRBD1. The receptor was isolated from a man aged 35-49 years who had recovered from COVID-19. The sequencing input was PBMCs or T cells enriched from blood (not recorded which). The CDR3 coding sequence is TGCGCCAGCAGCCGAACAACAGGGGTGGATAATTCACCCCTCCACTTT. This sequence encodes CASSRTTGVDNSPLHF.